This T cell receptor beta chain was recorded in a study of blood T cell repertoires in COVID-19. About the study: T cells, B-cell-depleted T cells, or PBMCs provided the cDNA or gDNA that served as material.

The CDR3 consists of 16 residues. V lost 4 bases, J lost 3 bases, and 10 bases stayed unmatched. The V gene's germline CDR1 is SGHRS and CDR2 YFSETQ. The study drew participants aged about 18 to 89 years from roughly 25 US areas. Repertoires were generated with immunoSEQ multiplex PCR, while TCRdb's copy carries only in-frame clones and drops some. The table lists hundreds of thousands of clones, over 85% of them singletons. The source material was PBMCs or T cells enriched from blood (not recorded which). The chain employs TRBV5-1 and TRBJ2-3; 8 nucleotides match TRBD2. The TCR sequence derives from a woman aged 50 to 60 who had been exposed to COVID-19. As DNA, the CDR3 is TGCGCCAGCAGCCCGGTGGCGGGGGGCTTAACAGATACGCAGTATTTT. The encoded protein is CASSPVAGGLTDTQYF.